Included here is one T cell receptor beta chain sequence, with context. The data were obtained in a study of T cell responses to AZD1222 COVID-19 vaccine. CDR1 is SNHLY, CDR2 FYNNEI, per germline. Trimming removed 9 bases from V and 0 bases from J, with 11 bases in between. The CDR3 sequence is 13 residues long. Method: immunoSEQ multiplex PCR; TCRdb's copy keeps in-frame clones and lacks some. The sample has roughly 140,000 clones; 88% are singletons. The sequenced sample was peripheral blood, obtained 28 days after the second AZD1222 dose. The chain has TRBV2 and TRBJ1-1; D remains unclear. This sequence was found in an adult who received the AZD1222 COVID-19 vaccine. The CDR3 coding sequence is TGTGCCAGTGCTAGCAGAATGAACACTGAAGCTTTCTTT. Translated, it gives CASASRMNTEAFF.